Described below is a single TCR beta chain sequence and its context. The antigen remains unidentified. This specimen comes from a study of multiple sclerosis patients with progressive multifocal leukoencephalopathy. Whole-study results and caveats: Expanded clones at PML onset predated and persisted through natalizumab therapy.

As to time point: around 13 months of natalizumab therapy. The assay was run at survey level. Here immunoSEQ multiplex PCR was the method, and the copy in TCRdb shows in-frame clones only, minus some. The sample consists of some 28,000 clones, around 90% of them appearing once. The sample was PBMCs, taken from a patient treated with natalizumab. This receptor was obtained from a human donor with multiple sclerosis.

CDR3 loop: CASSTFRETDTQYF. The CDR3 DNA reads TGTGCCAGCAGTACCTTCAGGGAAACAGATACGCAGTATTTT. The V and J genes are TRBV5-6 and TRBJ2-3; TRBD1 might be the D (5 bases). The CDR3 has 14 residues. V gave up 5 bases and J gave up 3 bases, with 13 bases separating them. Germline CDR1 is SGHDT and CDR2 is YYEEEE.